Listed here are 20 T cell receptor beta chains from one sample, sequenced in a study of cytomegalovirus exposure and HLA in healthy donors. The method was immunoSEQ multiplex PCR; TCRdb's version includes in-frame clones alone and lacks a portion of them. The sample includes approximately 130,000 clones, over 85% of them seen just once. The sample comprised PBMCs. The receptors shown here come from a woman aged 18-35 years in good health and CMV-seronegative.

Written as DNA, the CDR3 is TGCGCCAGCAGTGAGTGGGCCGAGCCTAAGAACACTGAAGCTTTCTTT. This translates into CASSEWAEPKNTEAFF. The chain couples TRBV10-1 to TRBJ1-1; no definite D call. The germline V gene has CDR1 WNHNN and CDR2 SYGVQD (reference sequence). The CDR3 length is 16 residues. The germline V and J ends were trimmed by 1 base and 1 base, with 13 bases remaining between them.

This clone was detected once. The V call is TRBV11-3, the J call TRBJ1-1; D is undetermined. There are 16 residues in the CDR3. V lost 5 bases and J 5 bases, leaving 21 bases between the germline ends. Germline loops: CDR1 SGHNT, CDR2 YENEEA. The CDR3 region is CASSPLGGPRKTEAFF. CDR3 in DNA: TGTGCCAGCAGCCCCCTCGGAGGGCCGAGAAAAACTGAAGCTTTCTTT.

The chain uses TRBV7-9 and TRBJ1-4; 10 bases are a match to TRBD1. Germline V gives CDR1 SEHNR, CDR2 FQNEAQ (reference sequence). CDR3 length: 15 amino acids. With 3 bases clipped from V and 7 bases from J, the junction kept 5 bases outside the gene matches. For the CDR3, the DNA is TGTGCCAGCAGCTTTAGGACAGGGGGAGGTGAAAAACTGTTTTTT. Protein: CASSFRTGGGEKLFF.

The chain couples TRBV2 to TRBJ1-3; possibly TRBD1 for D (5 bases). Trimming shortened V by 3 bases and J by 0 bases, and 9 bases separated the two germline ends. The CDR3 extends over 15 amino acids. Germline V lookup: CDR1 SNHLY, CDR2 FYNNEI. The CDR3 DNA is TGTGCCAGCAGTGATTCGGGGGGCTCTGGAAACACCATATATTTT. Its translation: CASSDSGGSGNTIYF.

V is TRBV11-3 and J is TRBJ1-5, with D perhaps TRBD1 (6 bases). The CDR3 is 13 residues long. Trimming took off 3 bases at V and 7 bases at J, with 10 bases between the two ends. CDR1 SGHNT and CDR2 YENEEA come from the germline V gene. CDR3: CASSLGHGQPQHF. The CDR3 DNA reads TGTGCCAGCAGCTTGGGACACGGCCAGCCCCAGCATTTT.

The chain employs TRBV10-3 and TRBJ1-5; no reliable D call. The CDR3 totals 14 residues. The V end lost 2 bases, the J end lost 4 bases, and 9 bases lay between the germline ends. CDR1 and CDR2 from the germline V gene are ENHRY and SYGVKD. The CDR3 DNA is TGTGCCATCAGTGAGAACAGCGGGAATCAGCCCCAGCATTTT. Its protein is CAISENSGNQPQHF.

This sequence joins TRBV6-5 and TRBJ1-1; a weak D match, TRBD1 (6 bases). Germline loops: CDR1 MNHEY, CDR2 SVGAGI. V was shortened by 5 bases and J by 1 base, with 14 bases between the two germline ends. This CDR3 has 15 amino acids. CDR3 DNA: TGTGCCAGCAGTCGAGCGACAGGCCAGAACACTGAAGCTTTCTTT. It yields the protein CASSRATGQNTEAFF.

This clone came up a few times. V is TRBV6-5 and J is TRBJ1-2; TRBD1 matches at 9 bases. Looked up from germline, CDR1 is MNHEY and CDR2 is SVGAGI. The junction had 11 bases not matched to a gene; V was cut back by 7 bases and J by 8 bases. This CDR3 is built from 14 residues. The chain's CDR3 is CASTWGQGIGGYTF. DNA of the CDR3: TGTGCCAGCACTTGGGGACAGGGCATCGGCGGCTACACCTTC.

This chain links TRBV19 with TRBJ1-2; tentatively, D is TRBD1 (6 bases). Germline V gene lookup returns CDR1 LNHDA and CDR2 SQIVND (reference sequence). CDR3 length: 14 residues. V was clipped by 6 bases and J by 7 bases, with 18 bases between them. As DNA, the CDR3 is TGTGCCAGTAGGAGAACAACGAAGGGGGTTGGCTACACCTTC. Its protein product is CASRRTTKGVGYTF.

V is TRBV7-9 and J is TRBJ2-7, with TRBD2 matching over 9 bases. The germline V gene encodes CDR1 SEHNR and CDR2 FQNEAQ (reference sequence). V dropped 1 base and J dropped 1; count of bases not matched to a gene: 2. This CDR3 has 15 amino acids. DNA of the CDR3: TGTGCCAGCAGCTTAGAGACTAGCGGATCCTACGAGCAGTACTTC. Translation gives CASSLETSGSYEQYF. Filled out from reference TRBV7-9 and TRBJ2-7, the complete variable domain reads DTGVSQNPRHKITKRGQNVTFRCDPISEHNRLYWYRQTLGQGPEFLTYFQNEAQLEKSRLLSDRFSAERPKGSFSTLEIQRTEQGDSAMYLCASSLETSGSYEQYFGPGTRLTVT.

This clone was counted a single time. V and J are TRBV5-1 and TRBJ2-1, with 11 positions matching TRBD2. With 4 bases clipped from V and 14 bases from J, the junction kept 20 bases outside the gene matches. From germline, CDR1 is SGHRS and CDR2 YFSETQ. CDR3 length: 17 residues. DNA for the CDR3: TGCGCCAGCAGCAGTGGAGGATTGGCTGGTAGCGGGGGGGCAAAGTTCTTC. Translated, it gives CASSSGGLAGSGGAKFF.

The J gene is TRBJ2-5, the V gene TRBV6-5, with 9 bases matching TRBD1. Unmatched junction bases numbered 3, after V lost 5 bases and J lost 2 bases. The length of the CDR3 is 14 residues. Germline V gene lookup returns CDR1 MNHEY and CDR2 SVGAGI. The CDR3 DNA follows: TGTGCCAGCAGTAAAGGGACAGGGCAAGAGACCCAGTACTTC. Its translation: CASSKGTGQETQYF.

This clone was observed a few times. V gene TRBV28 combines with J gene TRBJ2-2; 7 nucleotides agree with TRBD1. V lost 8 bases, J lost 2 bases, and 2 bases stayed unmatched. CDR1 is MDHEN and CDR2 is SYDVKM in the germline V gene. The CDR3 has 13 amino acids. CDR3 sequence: CASQGENTGELFF. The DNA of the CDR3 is TGTGCCAGCCAGGGGGAAAACACCGGGGAGCTGTTTTTT.

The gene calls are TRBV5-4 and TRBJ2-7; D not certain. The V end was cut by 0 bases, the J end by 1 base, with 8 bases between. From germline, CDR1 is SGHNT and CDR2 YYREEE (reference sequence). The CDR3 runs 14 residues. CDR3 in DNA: TGTGCCAGCAGCTTGGGGCTGAAATCCTACGAGCAGTACTTC. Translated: CASSLGLKSYEQYF.

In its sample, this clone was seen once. The CDR3 nucleotides read TGTGCAAGCTCCCAGGGGTCCTATAATTCACCCCTCCACTTT. Protein product: CASSQGSYNSPLHF. The V and J genes are TRBV28 and TRBJ1-6, with D maybe TRBD1 (6 bases). The CDR3 runs 14 residues. CDR1 and CDR2 (germline): MDHEN, SYDVKM.

CDR3: CASSLGGAGELFF. CDR3 bases: TGCGCCAGCAGCTTGGGCGGGGCCGGGGAGCTGTTTTTT. The rearrangement uses TRBV5-1 and TRBJ2-2; TRBD2 might be the D (6 bases). Germline V gene lookup returns CDR1 SGHRS and CDR2 YFSETQ. CDR3 length: 13 residues. Trimming shortened V by 0 bases and J by 6 bases, and 6 bases separated the two germline ends.

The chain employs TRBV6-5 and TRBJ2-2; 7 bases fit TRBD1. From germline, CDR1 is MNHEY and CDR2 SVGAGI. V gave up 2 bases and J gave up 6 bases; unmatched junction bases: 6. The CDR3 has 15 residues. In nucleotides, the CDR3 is TGTGCCAGCAGTTACGCAGACAGGGTTTCCGGGGAGCTGTTTTTT. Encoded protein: CASSYADRVSGELFF.

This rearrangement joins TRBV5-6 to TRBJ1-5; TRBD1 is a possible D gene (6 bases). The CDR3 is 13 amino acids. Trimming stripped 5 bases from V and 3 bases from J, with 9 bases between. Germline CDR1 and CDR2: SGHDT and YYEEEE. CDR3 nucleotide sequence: TGTGCCAGCAGTAGGACAGTCAATCAGCCCCAGCATTTT. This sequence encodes CASSRTVNQPQHF.

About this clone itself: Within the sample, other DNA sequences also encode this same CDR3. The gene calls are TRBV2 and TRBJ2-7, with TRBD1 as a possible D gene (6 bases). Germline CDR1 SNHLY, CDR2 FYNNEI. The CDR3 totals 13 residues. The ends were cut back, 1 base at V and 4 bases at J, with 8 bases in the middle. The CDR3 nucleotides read TGTGCCAGCAGTGAAGGGACAGTTTACGAGCAGTACTTC. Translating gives CASSEGTVYEQYF.

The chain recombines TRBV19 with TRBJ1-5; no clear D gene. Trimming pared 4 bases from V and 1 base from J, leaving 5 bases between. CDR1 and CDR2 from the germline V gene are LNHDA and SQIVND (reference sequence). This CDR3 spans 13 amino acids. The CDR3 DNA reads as TGTGCCAGTAGTACCCTGAGCAATCAGCCCCAGCATTTT. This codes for CASSTLSNQPQHF.